This TCR beta chain was found in a study of blood T cell repertoires in COVID-19. Clones were read by immunoSEQ multiplex PCR, and TCRdb kept only the in-frame ones, dropping some. The sample lists roughly 240,000 clones; about 88% were seen once. The sequencing sample was made of peripheral blood. This receptor was obtained from a man younger than 35 with active or convalescent COVID-19.

The CDR3 loop reads CASSPTAGEEYNEQFF. The CDR3 nucleotides are TGTGCCAGCAGTCCTACAGCGGGAGAAGAGTACAATGAGCAGTTCTTC. This chain joins TRBV28 and TRBJ2-1, with 8 bases matching TRBD2. Unmatched junction bases numbered 10, after V lost 5 bases and J lost 4 bases. The CDR3 extends over 16 amino acids. The germline V gene encodes CDR1 MDHEN and CDR2 SYDVKM.